The clone carrying this T cell receptor (beta chain) was counted a single time. Its antigen is not known. Germline CDR1 and CDR2: SNHLY and FYNNEI. The CDR3 runs 16 residues. The ends were cut back, 3 bases at V and 1 base at J, with 10 bases in the middle. The record originates from a study of T cells in narcolepsy. Data came from immunoSEQ multiplex PCR; TCRdb stores just in-frame clones and leaves some out. This sample has around 30,000 clones, with 90% found just once. Study observations and caveats: Autoreactive clonotypes reportedly recurred in blood of same and different patients, not controls. Autoreactive HCRT-specific and TRIB2-specific clonotypes were marked in same-patient CSF-versus-blood CD4+ comparisons.

The sequenced sample was CD45RA- memory CD4+ T cells from PBMCs. This sequence originates from a human donor with narcolepsy. This chain connects TRBV2 to TRBJ2-6; TRBD2 is a possible D gene (5 bases). DNA for the CDR3: TGTGCCAGCAGTGATAGGGAGAGATCTGGGGCCAACGTCCTGACTTTC. Translated, it gives CASSDRERSGANVLTF.